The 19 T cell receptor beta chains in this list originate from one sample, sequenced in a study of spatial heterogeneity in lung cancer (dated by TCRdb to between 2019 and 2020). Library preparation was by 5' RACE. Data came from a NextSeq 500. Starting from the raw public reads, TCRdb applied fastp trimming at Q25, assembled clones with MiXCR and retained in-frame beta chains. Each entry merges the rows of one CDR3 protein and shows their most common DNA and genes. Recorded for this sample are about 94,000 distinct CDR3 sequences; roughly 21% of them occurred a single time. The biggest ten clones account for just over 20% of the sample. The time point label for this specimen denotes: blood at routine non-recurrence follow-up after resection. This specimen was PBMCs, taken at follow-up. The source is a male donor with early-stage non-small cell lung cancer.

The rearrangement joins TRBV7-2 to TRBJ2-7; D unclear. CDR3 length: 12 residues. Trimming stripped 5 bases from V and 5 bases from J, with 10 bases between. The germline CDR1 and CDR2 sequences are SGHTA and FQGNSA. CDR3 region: CASSLGVHEQYF. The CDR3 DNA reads TGTGCCAGCAGCCTCGGAGTTCACGAGCAGTACTTC.

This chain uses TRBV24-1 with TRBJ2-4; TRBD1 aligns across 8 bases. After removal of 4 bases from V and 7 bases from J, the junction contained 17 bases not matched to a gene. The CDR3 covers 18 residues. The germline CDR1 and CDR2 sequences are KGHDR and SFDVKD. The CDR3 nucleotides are TGTGCCACCAGTGACAACAGGGGGTCGGGGCTGCGCGATAACATTCAGTACTTC. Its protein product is CATSDNRGSGLRDNIQYF.

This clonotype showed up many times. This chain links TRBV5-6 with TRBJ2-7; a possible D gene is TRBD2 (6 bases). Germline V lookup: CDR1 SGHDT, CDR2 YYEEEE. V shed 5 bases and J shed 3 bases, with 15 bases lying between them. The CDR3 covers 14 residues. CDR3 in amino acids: CASSEGLDFYEQYF. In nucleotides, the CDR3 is TGTGCCAGCAGTGAGGGACTCGACTTCTACGAGCAGTACTTC.

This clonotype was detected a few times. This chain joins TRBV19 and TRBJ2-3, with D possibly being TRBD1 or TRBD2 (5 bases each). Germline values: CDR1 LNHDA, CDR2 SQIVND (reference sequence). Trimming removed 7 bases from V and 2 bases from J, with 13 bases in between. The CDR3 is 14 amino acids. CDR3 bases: TGTGCCAGTAACGACCGGGGCCTCACAGATACGCAGTATTTT. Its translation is CASNDRGLTDTQYF.

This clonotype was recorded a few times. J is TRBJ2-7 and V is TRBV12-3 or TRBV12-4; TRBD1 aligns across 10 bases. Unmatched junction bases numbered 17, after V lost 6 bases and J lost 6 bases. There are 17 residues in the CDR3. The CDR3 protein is CASRHKVPGQGTFEQYF. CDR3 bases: TGTGCCAGCAGGCACAAAGTCCCGGGACAGGGGACGTTCGAGCAGTACTTC.

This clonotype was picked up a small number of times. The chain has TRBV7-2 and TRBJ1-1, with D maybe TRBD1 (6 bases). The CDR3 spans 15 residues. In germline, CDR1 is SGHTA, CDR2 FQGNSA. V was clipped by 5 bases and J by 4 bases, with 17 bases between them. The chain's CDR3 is CASSPQGIGLTEAFF. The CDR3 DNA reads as TGTGCCAGCAGCCCTCAGGGGATTGGGCTCACTGAAGCTTTCTTT.

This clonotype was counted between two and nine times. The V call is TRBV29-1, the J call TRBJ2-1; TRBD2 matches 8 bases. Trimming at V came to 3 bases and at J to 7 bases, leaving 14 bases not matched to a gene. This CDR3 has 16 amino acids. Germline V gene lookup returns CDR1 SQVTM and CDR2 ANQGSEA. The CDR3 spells CSVDSPGRAIYNEQFF. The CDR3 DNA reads TGCAGCGTTGATTCCCCCGGGAGGGCCATTTATAATGAGCAGTTCTTC.

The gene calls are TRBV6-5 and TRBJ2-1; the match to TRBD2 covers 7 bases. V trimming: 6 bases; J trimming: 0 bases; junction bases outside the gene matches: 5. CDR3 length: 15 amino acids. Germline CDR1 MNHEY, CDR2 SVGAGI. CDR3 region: CASRSGGGSYNEQFF. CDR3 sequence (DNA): TGTGCCAGCAGAAGTGGGGGGGGCTCCTACAATGAGCAGTTCTTC.

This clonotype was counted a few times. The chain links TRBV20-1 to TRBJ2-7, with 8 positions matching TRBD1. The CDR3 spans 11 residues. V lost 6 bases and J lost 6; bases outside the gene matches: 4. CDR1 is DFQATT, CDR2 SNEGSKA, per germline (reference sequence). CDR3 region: CSAAGGGEQYF. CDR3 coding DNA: TGCAGTGCCGCAGGGGGCGGCGAGCAGTACTTC.

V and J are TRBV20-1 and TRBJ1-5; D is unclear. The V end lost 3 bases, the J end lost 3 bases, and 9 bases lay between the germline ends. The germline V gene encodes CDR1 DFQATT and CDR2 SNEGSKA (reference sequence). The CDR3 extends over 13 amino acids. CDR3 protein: CSASPGSNQPQHF. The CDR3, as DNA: TGCAGTGCTAGCCCGGGGTCCAATCAGCCCCAGCATTTT.

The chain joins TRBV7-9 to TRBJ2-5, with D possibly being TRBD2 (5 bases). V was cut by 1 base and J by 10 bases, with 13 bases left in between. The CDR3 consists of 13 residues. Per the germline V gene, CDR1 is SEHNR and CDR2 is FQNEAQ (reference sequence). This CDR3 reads CASSLDPLVDQYF. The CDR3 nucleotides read TGTGCCAGCAGCTTAGACCCACTAGTCGACCAGTACTTC.

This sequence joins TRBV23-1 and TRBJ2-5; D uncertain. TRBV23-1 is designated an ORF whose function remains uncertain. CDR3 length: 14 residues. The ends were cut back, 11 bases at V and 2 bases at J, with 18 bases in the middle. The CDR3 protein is CAGMPTFLQETQYF. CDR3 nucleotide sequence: TGCGCCGGAATGCCGACATTTCTACAAGAGACCCAGTACTTC.

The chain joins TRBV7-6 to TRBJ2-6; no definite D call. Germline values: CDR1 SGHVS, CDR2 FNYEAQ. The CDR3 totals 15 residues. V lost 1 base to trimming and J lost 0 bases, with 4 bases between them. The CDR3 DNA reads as TGTGCCAGCAGCTTAGTAGACTCTGGGGCCAACGTCCTGACTTTC. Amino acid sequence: CASSLVDSGANVLTF.

The CDR3 coding sequence is TGTGCCAGCAGCGGGAGCACTGGGGACGAGCAGTACTTC. Amino acid sequence: CASSGSTGDEQYF. The chain links TRBV12-3 or TRBV12-4 to TRBJ2-7, with TRBD2 as a possible D gene (6 bases). The CDR3 consists of 13 residues. Trimming took 6 bases from V and 5 from J, leaving 14 bases between them.

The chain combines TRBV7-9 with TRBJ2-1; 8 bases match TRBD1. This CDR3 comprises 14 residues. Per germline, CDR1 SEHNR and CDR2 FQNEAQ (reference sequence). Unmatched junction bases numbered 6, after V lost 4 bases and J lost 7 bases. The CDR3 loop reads CASSSQGAINEQFF. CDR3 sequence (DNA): TGTGCCAGCAGCTCGCAGGGGGCGATTAATGAGCAGTTCTTC. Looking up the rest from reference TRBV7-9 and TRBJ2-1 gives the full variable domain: DTGVSQNPRHKITKRGQNVTFRCDPISEHNRLYWYRQTLGQGPEFLTYFQNEAQLEKSRLLSDRFSAERPKGSFSTLEIQRTEQGDSAMYLCASSSQGAINEQFFGPGTRLTVL.

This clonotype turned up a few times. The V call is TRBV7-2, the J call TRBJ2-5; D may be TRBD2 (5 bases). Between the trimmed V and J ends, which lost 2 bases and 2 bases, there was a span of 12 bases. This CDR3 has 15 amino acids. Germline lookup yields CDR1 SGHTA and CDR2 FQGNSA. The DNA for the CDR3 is TGTGCCAGCAGCTTATGGAGCGGAGTTCAAGAGACCCAGTACTTC. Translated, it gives CASSLWSGVQETQYF.

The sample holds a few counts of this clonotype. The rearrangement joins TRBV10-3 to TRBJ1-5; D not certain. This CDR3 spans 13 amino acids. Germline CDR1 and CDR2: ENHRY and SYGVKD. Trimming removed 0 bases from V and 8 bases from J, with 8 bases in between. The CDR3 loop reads CAISESGGKPQHF. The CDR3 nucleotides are TGTGCCATCAGTGAGTCGGGAGGGAAGCCCCAGCATTTT.

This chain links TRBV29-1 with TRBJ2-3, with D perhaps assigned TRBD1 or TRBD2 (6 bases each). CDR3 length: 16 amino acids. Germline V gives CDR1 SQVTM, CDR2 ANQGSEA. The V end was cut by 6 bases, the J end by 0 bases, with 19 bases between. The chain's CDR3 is CSVGGGVRASTDTQYF. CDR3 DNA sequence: TGCAGCGTCGGAGGGGGTGTGAGGGCTAGCACAGATACGCAGTATTTT.

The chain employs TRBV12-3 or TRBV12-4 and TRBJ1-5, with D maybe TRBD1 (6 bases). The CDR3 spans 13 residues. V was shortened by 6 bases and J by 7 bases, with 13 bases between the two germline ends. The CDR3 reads CASSPDSMQPQHF. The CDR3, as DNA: TGTGCCAGCAGCCCGGACAGCATGCAGCCCCAGCATTTT.